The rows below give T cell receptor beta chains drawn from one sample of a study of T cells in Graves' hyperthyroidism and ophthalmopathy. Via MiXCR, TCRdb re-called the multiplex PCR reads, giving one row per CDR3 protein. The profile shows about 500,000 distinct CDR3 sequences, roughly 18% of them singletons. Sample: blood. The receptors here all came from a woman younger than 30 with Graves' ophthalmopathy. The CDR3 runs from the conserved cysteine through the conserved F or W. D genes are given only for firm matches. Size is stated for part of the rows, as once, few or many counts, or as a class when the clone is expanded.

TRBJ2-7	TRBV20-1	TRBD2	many	CSARGRGLAETYEQYF	TGCAGTGCTAGAGGCCGGGGACTAGCGGAGACCTACGAGCAGTACTTC
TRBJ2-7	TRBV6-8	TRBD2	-	CASRQRESAEQYF	TGTGCCAGTAGACAGCGGGAGTCAGCCGAGCAGTACTTC
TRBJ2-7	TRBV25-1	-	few	CASSEGVVTYEQYF	TGTGCCAGCAGTGAGGGGGTCGTCACCTACGAGCAGTACTTC
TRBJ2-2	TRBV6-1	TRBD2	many	CASSKLAGGPTGELFF	TGTGCCAGCAGTAAATTAGCGGGGGGCCCGACCGGGGAGCTGTTTTTT
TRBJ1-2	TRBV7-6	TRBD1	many	CASSATGGGGYTF	TGTGCCAGCAGCGCGACAGGGGGAGGCGGCTACACCTTC
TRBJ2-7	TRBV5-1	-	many	CASSLAGHTYEQYF	TGCGCCAGCAGCTTGGCCGGGCATACCTACGAGCAGTACTTC
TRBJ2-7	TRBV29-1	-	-	CSVEGHQRGAEQYF	TGCAGCGTGGAGGGCCACCAGCGAGGGGCCGAGCAGTACTTC
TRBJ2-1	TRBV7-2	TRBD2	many	CASSFAGGYNEQFF	TGTGCCAGCAGCTTTGCGGGGGGGTACAATGAGCAGTTCTTC
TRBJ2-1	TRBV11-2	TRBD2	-	CASSLEGGGSPYNEQFF	TGTGCCAGCAGCTTAGAGGGCGGCGGGAGCCCTTACAATGAGCAGTTCTTC
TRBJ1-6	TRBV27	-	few	CASRGNSPLHF	TGTGCCAGCAGGGGGAATTCACCCCTCCACTTT
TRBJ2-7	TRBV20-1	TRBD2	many	CSARGPREGLHEQYF	TGCAGTGCTAGAGGTCCTCGGGAGGGCCTCCACGAGCAGTACTTC
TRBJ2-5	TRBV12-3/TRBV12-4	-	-	CASSLGGSLKTQYF	TGTGCCAGCAGTTTAGGAGGGTCATTAAAGACCCAGTACTTC
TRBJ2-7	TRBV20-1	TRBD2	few	CSARGRLAGGPYEQYF	TGCAGTGCTAGAGGTCGACTAGCGGGAGGGCCCTACGAGCAGTACTTC
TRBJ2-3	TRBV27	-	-	CASRPGSPMYTQYF	TGTGCCAGCAGGCCGGGGTCCCCGATGTATACGCAGTATTTT
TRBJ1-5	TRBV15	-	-	CATSQRGPQHF	TGTGCCACCAGCCAGAGAGGGCCCCAGCATTTT
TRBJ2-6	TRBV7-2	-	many	CASSLDGRGRSSGANVLTF	TGTGCCAGCAGCTTAGATGGGAGGGGGCGAAGCTCTGGGGCCAACGTCCTGACTTTC
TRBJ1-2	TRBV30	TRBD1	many	CAWSYSGQGADGYTF	TGTGCCTGGAGCTATTCGGGACAGGGGGCGGATGGCTACACCTTC
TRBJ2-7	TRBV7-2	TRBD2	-	CASSSSGTSGPEQYF	TGTGCCAGCAGTTCCTCTGGGACTAGCGGGCCCGAGCAGTACTTC
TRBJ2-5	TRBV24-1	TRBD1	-	CATSGTGTGQETQYF	TGTGCCACCAGTGGTACTGGGACAGGCCAAGAGACCCAGTACTTC
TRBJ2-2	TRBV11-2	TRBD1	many	CASSTGKGQVNTGELFF	TGTGCCAGCAGCACCGGGAAGGGACAGGTCAACACCGGGGAGCTGTTTTTT
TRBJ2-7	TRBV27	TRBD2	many	CASSPRLAGVTYEQYF	TGTGCCAGCAGTCCCCGACTAGCGGGAGTCACCTACGAGCAGTACTTC
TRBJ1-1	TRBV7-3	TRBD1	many	CASSLTSTGITEAFF	TGTGCCAGCAGCTTAACCTCGACAGGGATCACTGAAGCTTTCTTT
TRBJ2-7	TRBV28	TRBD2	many	CASGSSGRVWEQYF	TGTGCCAGCGGCTCTAGCGGGAGGGTTTGGGAGCAGTACTTC
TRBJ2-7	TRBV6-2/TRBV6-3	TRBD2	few	CASMTPFAGGRNEQYF	TGTGCCAGCATGACCCCTTTCGCGGGGGGGCGGAACGAGCAGTACTTC
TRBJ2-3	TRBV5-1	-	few	CASSTGGRDTQYF	TGCGCCAGCAGCACAGGTGGAAGAGATACGCAGTATTTT
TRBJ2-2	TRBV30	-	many	CAWSVDVIGELFF	TGTGCCTGGAGTGTAGATGTGATCGGGGAGCTGTTTTTT
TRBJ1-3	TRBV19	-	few	CASRSFGSGNTIYF	TGTGCCAGTAGGTCGTTTGGATCTGGAAACACCATATATTTT
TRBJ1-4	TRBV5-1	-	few	CASSPRQRIEKLFF	TGCGCCAGCAGCCCGAGACAGCGTATTGAAAAACTGTTTTTT
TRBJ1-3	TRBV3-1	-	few	CASSPRSGATGNTIYF	TGTGCCAGCAGCCCGCGTTCCGGGGCCACTGGAAACACCATATATTTT
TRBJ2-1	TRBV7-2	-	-	CASSPYMGEQFF	TGTGCCAGCAGCCCTTACATGGGTGAGCAGTTCTTC
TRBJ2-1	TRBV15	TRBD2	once	CATSRPGLAGKGNEQFF	TGTGCCACCAGCAGACCTGGCCTAGCGGGAAAGGGCAATGAGCAGTTCTTC
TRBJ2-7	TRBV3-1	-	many	CASSQDTGKGEQYF	TGTGCCAGCAGCCAAGATACAGGGAAAGGCGAGCAGTACTTC
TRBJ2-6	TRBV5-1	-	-	CASSSARSGANVLTF	TGCGCCAGCAGCTCGGCCCGCTCTGGGGCCAACGTCCTGACTTTC
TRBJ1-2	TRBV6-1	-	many	CASYVFNYGYTF	TGTGCCTCCTACGTTTTTAACTATGGCTACACCTTC
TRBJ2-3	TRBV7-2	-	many	CASSLYIDTQYF	TGTGCCAGCAGCCTATATATAGATACGCAGTATTTT
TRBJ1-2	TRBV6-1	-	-	CASSGRGWGYTF	TGTGCCAGCAGTGGCAGGGGCTGGGGCTACACCTTC